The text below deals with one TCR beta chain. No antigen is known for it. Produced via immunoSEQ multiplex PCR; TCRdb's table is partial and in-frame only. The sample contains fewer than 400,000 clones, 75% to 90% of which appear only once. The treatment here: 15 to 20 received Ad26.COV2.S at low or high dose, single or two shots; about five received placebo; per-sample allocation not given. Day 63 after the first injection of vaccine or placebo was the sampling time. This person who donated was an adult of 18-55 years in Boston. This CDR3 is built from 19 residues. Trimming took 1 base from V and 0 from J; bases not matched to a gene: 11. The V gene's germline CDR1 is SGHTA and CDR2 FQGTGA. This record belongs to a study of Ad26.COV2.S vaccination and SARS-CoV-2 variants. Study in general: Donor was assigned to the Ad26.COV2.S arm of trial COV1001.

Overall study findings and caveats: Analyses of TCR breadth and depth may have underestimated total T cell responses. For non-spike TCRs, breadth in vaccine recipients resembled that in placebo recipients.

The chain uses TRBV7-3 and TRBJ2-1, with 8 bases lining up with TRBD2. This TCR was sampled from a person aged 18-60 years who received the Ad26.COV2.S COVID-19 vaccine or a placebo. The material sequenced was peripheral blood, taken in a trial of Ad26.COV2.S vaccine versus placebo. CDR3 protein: CASSLKGSGEGSSYNEQFF. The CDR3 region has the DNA TGTGCCAGCAGCTTAAAGGGTAGCGGGGAGGGGAGCTCCTACAATGAGCAGTTCTTC. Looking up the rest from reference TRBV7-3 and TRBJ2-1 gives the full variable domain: GAGVSQTPSNKVTEKGKYVELRCDPISGHTALYWYRQSLGQGPEFLIYFQGTGAADDSGLPNDRFFAVRPEGSVSTLKIQRTERGDSAVYLCASSLKGSGEGSSYNEQFFGPGTRLTVL.